The clone carrying this T cell receptor (beta chain) came up once. These data are taken from a study of blood T cell repertoires in COVID-19. This CDR3 has 15 residues. V shed 1 base and J shed 1 base, with 12 bases lying between them. The germline CDR1 and CDR2 sequences are SGHDT and YYEEEE. The repertoire was sequenced with immunoSEQ multiplex PCR; TCRdb's copy has only in-frame clones and lacks some. The sample holds some 150,000 clones, around 83% seen once. Sequenced: PBMCs or T cells enriched from blood (not recorded which). The chain combines TRBV5-6 with TRBJ2-7; a weak D match, TRBD2 (5 bases). The sequence was obtained from a woman aged 45 to 65 who had been exposed to COVID-19. CDR3 in amino acids: CASSLSPPGSYEQYF. The DNA for the CDR3 is TGTGCCAGCAGCTTGAGCCCCCCGGGATCCTACGAGCAGTACTTC.